The 30 T cell receptor beta chains below come from one sample, sequenced in a study of cytomegalovirus exposure and HLA in healthy donors. Libraries were prepared by immunoSEQ multiplex PCR; TCRdb keeps only in-frame clonotypes and omits some of them. The sample yields tens of thousands of clones, just over 95% seen once. Sequencing input: PBMCs. These receptors were taken from a woman aged 18-35 years in good health and CMV-seropositive.

V gene TRBV27 combines with J gene TRBJ1-2, with 7 nucleotides matching TRBD1. The V segment lost 4 bases and the J segment 1 base; nucleotides outside the gene matches: 6. Germline CDR1 MNHEY, CDR2 SMNVEV (reference sequence). This CDR3 has 15 amino acids. The CDR3 nucleotides read TGTGCCAGCAGTTCTGGGACAGTTGATAACTATGGCTACACCTTC. The encoded protein is CASSSGTVDNYGYTF.

This chain uses TRBV15 with TRBJ2-7; D gene ambiguous. Germline CDR1 and CDR2: LNHNV and YYDKDF (reference sequence). CDR3 size: 12 residues. Deletions cut 0 bases from V and 5 bases from J, with 5 bases between. CDR3 loop: CATSRENNEQYF. In DNA form, the CDR3 reads TGTGCCACCAGCAGAGAGAACAACGAGCAGTACTTC.

The CDR3 reads CASSLRRGDGYTF. The CDR3 bases are TGTGCCAGCAGCTTACGGCGGGGGGATGGCTACACCTTC. The chain links TRBV7-2 to TRBJ1-2; perhaps TRBD1 as D (5 bases). V was pared by 2 bases and J by 6 bases, with 10 bases between. The CDR3 runs 13 residues. Germline lookup yields CDR1 SGHTA and CDR2 FQGNSA.

The chain uses TRBV29-1 and TRBJ1-1; D is perhaps TRBD1 (5 bases). There are 12 residues in the CDR3. Per the germline V gene, CDR1 is SQVTM and CDR2 is ANQGSEA. The ends were cut back, 8 bases at V and 0 bases at J, with 10 bases in the middle. The CDR3 loop reads CSTGLLNTEAFF. The CDR3 nucleotides read TGCAGCACGGGACTCCTGAACACTGAAGCTTTCTTT.

This chain joins TRBV28 and TRBJ1-3; tentative D call: TRBD1 (6 bases). There are 14 residues in the CDR3. V lost 8 bases and J 8 bases, leaving 19 bases between the germline ends. Germline V gives CDR1 MDHEN, CDR2 SYDVKM. CDR3 region: CASRSGGGAYTIYF. The CDR3 DNA reads TGTGCCAGCCGGAGTGGCGGGGGCGCGTACACCATATATTTT.

The rearrangement links TRBV7-6 to TRBJ2-6, with 13 positions matching TRBD2. The CDR3 consists of 18 residues. CDR1 is SGHVS and CDR2 is FNYEAQ in the germline V gene. The V gene end was trimmed by 4 bases and the J gene end by 2 bases; junction bases not matched to a gene: 5. The DNA for the CDR3 is TGTGCCAGCAGCTCTACTAGCGGGAGGGCCACTGGGGCCAACGTCCTGACTTTC. Its protein product is CASSSTSGRATGANVLTF.

The gene calls are TRBV12-5 and TRBJ2-3, with TRBD2 matching 7 bases. Trimming took 0 bases from V and 0 from J; bases not matched to a gene: 9. Germline V gives CDR1 LGHNT, CDR2 FRNRAP. The CDR3 sequence is 18 residues long. Here the CDR3 DNA reads TGTGCTAGTGGTTTGGTAGGGCCTAGCGGCCCGAGCACAGATACGCAGTATTTT. Amino acid sequence: CASGLVGPSGPSTDTQYF.

This clone has only one observation. The chain carries TRBV7-2 and TRBJ2-7; TRBD2 agrees at 11 bases. CDR3 length: 15 amino acids. Germline-derived CDR1 and CDR2 are SGHTA and FQGNSA. V was pared by 0 bases and J by 5 bases, with 3 bases of the junction left unmatched. Here the CDR3 reads CASSLALAGANEQYF. The CDR3 DNA sequence: TGTGCCAGCAGCTTAGCACTAGCGGGAGCAAACGAGCAGTACTTC.

This rearrangement joins TRBV4-3 to TRBJ2-3; TRBD2 might be the D (6 bases). This CDR3 is built from 17 residues. Trimming removed 0 bases from V and 4 bases from J, with 17 bases in between. In germline, CDR1 is LGHNA, CDR2 YSLEER. The CDR3 sequence is CASSQDPREFGADTQYF. CDR3 bases: TGCGCCAGCAGCCAAGATCCACGGGAGTTTGGAGCAGATACGCAGTATTTT.

The chain uses TRBV28 and TRBJ2-7; D is unclear. The V end was cut by 7 bases, the J end by 4 bases, with 11 bases between. Germline CDR1 is MDHEN and CDR2 is SYDVKM. The CDR3 spans 12 residues. DNA for the CDR3: TGTGCCAGCAACTCGCTCAGGTACGAGCAGTACTTC. Protein product: CASNSLRYEQYF.

The chain has TRBV4-2 and TRBJ2-5; 8 bases map to TRBD2. From germline, CDR1 is LGHNA and CDR2 YNFKEQ. The J segment lost 4 bases and the V segment lost 4 bases, leaving 11 bases of the junction unmatched. The CDR3 totals 16 residues. Here the CDR3 reads CASSPGGGGQGETQYF. The CDR3 coding sequence is TGTGCCAGCAGCCCCGGGGGCGGGGGGCAGGGAGAGACCCAGTACTTC.

This chain connects TRBV7-8 to TRBJ1-4; 9 bases agree with TRBD1. Trimming cost V 3 bases and J 8 bases; bases outside gene matches: 7. Per the germline V gene, CDR1 is SGHVS and CDR2 is FQNEAQ. The CDR3 runs 15 residues. For the CDR3, the DNA is TGTGCCAGCAGCTTTACAGGGGGCAAAGGCGAAAAACTGTTTTTT. The encoded protein is CASSFTGGKGEKLFF.

The chain joins TRBV19 to TRBJ2-7; D is uncertain. Trimming left V 3 bases short and J 7 bases short, with 16 bases between. Germline values: CDR1 LNHDA, CDR2 SQIVND (reference sequence). The CDR3 runs to 14 residues. CDR3 residues: CASSIKDSSLEQYF. The CDR3 coding sequence is TGTGCCAGTAGTATTAAAGACTCCTCCCTGGAGCAGTACTTC. Filled out from reference TRBV19 and TRBJ2-7, the complete variable domain reads DGGITQSPKYLFRKEGQNVTLSCEQNLNHDAMYWYRQDPGQGLRLIYYSQIVNDFQKGDIAEGYSVSREKKESFPLTVTSAQKNPTAFYLCASSIKDSSLEQYFGPGTRLTVT.

The gene calls are TRBV5-8 and TRBJ1-1, with no clear D. The V and J ends lost 1 base and 3 bases respectively, with 16 bases between them. Germline assignment: CDR1 SGHTS and CDR2 YDEGEE. CDR3 length: 16 residues. DNA for the CDR3: TGTGCCAGCAGCTTGCGGAGGGAGGTGAGGCACACTGAAGCTTTCTTT. Its translation is CASSLRREVRHTEAFF.

The gene calls are TRBV4-3 and TRBJ2-7; perhaps TRBD2 as D (5 bases). Between the trimmed V and J ends, which lost 3 bases and 0 bases, there was a span of 12 bases. The CDR3 sequence is 15 residues long. Germline V gene lookup returns CDR1 LGHNA and CDR2 YSLEER. The CDR3 nucleotides are TGCGCCAGCAGCCAGCTAGCAACCGACTCCTACGAGCAGTACTTC. It is translated as CASSQLATDSYEQYF.

The sample holds one count of this clone. The chain links TRBV4-1 to TRBJ2-1; D is unclear. V was shortened by 3 bases and J by 2 bases, with 8 bases between the two germline ends. The V gene's germline CDR1 is MGHRA and CDR2 YSYEKL. The CDR3 covers 14 residues. This CDR3 reads CASSQRGPYNEQFF. CDR3 bases: TGCGCCAGCAGCCAGCGCGGCCCCTACAATGAGCAGTTCTTC.

The chain uses TRBV4-3 and TRBJ2-2; 10 bases match TRBD1. J gave up 6 bases and V 2 bases, and 6 bases lay outside the gene matches. This CDR3 region has 16 residues. CDR1 is LGHNA, CDR2 YSLEER, per germline. CDR3: CASSQSTGGGSGELFF. As DNA, the CDR3 is TGCGCCAGCAGCCAATCGACAGGGGGCGGTTCCGGGGAGCTGTTTTTT.

The J gene is TRBJ2-3, the V gene TRBV6-1; weak D call: TRBD1 (6 bases). V was cut by 7 bases and J by 5 bases, with 19 bases left in between. The CDR3 totals 15 residues. Per the germline V gene, CDR1 is MNHNS and CDR2 is SASEGT. The CDR3 reads CASIHRDTLLDTQYF. The CDR3 DNA reads TGTGCCAGCATTCACCGGGACACCCTTCTAGATACGCAGTATTTT.

Of note for this clone: One end of the junction does not line up with germline, which may come from a read error. This sequence joins TRBV28 and TRBJ1-1; 8 bases map to TRBD1. CDR1 MDHEN and CDR2 SYDVKM come from the germline V gene. The CDR3 loop spans 13 amino acids. In nucleotides, the CDR3 is TGTGCCAGCAGTGTATGGACAGGGAATGAAGCTTTCTTT. It is translated as CASSVWTGNEAFF.

The chain is built from TRBV25-1 and TRBJ2-1; TRBD2 matches at 8 bases. The CDR3 length is 15 residues. Germline CDR1 reads MGHDK; CDR2 reads SYGVNS. Losses at the gene ends were 8 bases for V and 2 bases for J; bases not matched to a gene: 8. This CDR3 is CASSPSGGTYNEQFF. The DNA of the CDR3 is TGTGCCAGCTCTCCCTCGGGGGGGACCTACAATGAGCAGTTCTTC.

The chain joins TRBV19 to TRBJ2-7, with 11 bases lining up with TRBD2. V lost 3 bases, J lost 3 bases, and 1 base stayed unmatched. The V gene's germline CDR1 is LNHDA and CDR2 SQIVND (reference sequence). The length of the CDR3 is 14 residues. DNA for the CDR3: TGTGCCAGTAGTATCGGACTAGCGGGCTACGAGCAGTACTTC. It codes for CASSIGLAGYEQYF.

The chain is built from TRBV5-4 and TRBJ2-7; tentatively, D is TRBD1 (5 bases). CDR1 is SGHNT, CDR2 YYREEE, per germline (reference sequence). This CDR3 region has 13 residues. V gave up 1 base and J gave up 4 bases, with 9 bases separating them. The CDR3 spells CASSLYRSYEQYF. For the CDR3, the DNA is TGTGCCAGCAGCTTGTACAGGTCGTACGAGCAGTACTTC.

The rearrangement joins TRBV15 to TRBJ1-4; no definite D call. This CDR3 comprises 15 residues. Between the trimmed V and J ends, which lost 0 bases and 4 bases, there was a span of 9 bases. Germline loops: CDR1 LNHNV, CDR2 YYDKDF (reference sequence). The CDR3 spells CATSRDGGDNEKLFF. The CDR3 coding sequence is TGTGCCACCAGCAGAGACGGCGGGGATAATGAAAAACTGTTTTTT.

The chain carries TRBV7-3 and TRBJ2-2; TRBD1 might be the D (6 bases). CDR3 length: 15 amino acids. V lost 1 base and J 5 bases, leaving 11 bases between the germline ends. The germline V gene has CDR1 SGHTA and CDR2 FQGTGA. CDR3: CASSLKRDTTGELFF. CDR3 nucleotides: TGTGCCAGCAGCTTAAAAAGGGACACTACCGGGGAGCTGTTTTTT.

To note about this clone: The junction differs from germline at one of its ends, possibly a read error. The chain couples TRBV7-9 to TRBJ2-7; TRBD1 matches at 9 bases. The CDR3 loop spans 15 amino acids. CDR1 and CDR2 (germline): SEHNR, FQNEAQ (reference sequence). The CDR3 region has the DNA TGTGCCAGCAGTTTAGACAGGGGGGTTGCCTACGAGCAGTACTTC. This gives the protein CASSLDRGVAYEQYF. The full variable domain, its missing parts supplied by reference TRBV7-9 and TRBJ2-7, is DTGVSQNPRHKITKRGQNVTFRCDPISEHNRLYWYRQTLGQGPEFLTYFQNEAQLEKSRLLSDRFSAERPKGSFSTLEIQRTEQGDSAMYLCASSLDRGVAYEQYFGPGTRLTVT.

The chain couples TRBV29-1 to TRBJ2-5, with D possibly TRBD1 on 6 matching bases. Trimming took 2 bases from V and 5 from J, leaving 12 bases between them. The CDR3 extends over 13 amino acids. Germline V lookup: CDR1 SQVTM, CDR2 ANQGSEA. CDR3 in DNA: TGCAGCGTTGAACCGCCTGACAGGGAGACCCAGTACTTC. It encodes CSVEPPDRETQYF.

V and J are TRBV5-1 and TRBJ2-5, with D possibly TRBD2 on 5 matching bases. V lost 2 bases, J lost 0 bases, and 14 bases lay in between. Germline CDR1 is SGHRS and CDR2 is YFSETQ. The CDR3 extends over 16 amino acids. CDR3 sequence (DNA): TGCGCCAGCAGCTTAGGACTTACAGTGTACCAAGAGACCCAGTACTTC. Translating it yields CASSLGLTVYQETQYF.

This rearrangement joins TRBV6-6 to TRBJ1-2, with 7 bases aligning to TRBD1. The CDR3 contains 14 residues. The V gene end was trimmed by 4 bases and the J gene end by 4 bases; junction bases not matched to a gene: 6. The germline V gene has CDR1 MNHNY and CDR2 SVGAGI (reference sequence). The DNA for the CDR3 is TGTGCCAGCAGTTCAACAGGGGAGACCTATGGCTACACCTTC. Amino acid sequence: CASSSTGETYGYTF.

This clone was detected once. This CDR3 reads CASSHPHWLGVSYGYTF. DNA of the CDR3: TGTGCCAGCAGCCATCCCCACTGGCTCGGGGTCAGCTATGGCTACACCTTC. This sequence joins TRBV7-2 and TRBJ1-2; D remains ambiguous. Germline V lookup: CDR1 SGHTA, CDR2 FQGNSA. V was trimmed by 5 bases and J by 4 bases, leaving 23 bases between them. CDR3 size: 17 residues.

The chain employs TRBV2 and TRBJ2-2, with D tentatively TRBD1 (5 bases). CDR1 is SNHLY, CDR2 FYNNEI, per germline. Trimming removed 8 bases from V and 1 base from J, with 11 bases in between. The CDR3 extends over 14 amino acids. In nucleotides, the CDR3 is TGTGCCAGCGTGACAGATGGGAACACCGGGGAGCTGTTTTTT. It translates to CASVTDGNTGELFF.